The 14 T cell receptor beta chains below were found in one sample sequenced in a study of OX40 agonist ivuxolimab in advanced cancers. This table comes from immunoSEQ multiplex PCR, and its TCRdb copy is limited to in-frame clones, with some not included. The sample carries around 100,000 clones, approximately 89% recorded once. The material sequenced was CD4+ or CD8+ T cells sorted from blood, taken in a trial of the OX40 agonist ivuxolimab. Receptors were obtained from an adult with an advanced solid tumor such as melanoma, head and neck, liver or kidney cancer.

The chain joins TRBV28 to TRBJ2-1, with D unclear. V was trimmed by 5 bases and J by 4 bases, leaving 18 bases between them. Germline lookup yields CDR1 MDHEN and CDR2 SYDVKM. CDR3 length: 16 residues. CDR3 nucleotide sequence: TGTGCCAGCAGTGCCGGGTCGGGTGAGATTTACAATGAGCAGTTCTTC. Translating it yields CASSAGSGEIYNEQFF.

The chain uses TRBV11-2 and TRBJ2-7, with 7 bases identical to TRBD2. J lost 6 bases, V lost 1 base, and 9 bases had no gene match. CDR1 is SGHAT and CDR2 is FQNNGV in the germline V gene. The CDR3 spans 15 residues. The CDR3 DNA is TGTGCCAGCAGCTTAGTTTGGCGGGGGTTTTTCGAGCAGTACTTC. Translating gives CASSLVWRGFFEQYF.

The chain couples TRBV5-1 to TRBJ1-1; maybe TRBD1 (5 bases). CDR3 size: 14 residues. The ends were cut back, 0 bases at V and 1 base at J, with 7 bases in the middle. Germline V lookup: CDR1 SGHRS, CDR2 YFSETQ. CDR3 amino acids: CASSLETANTEAFF. CDR3 sequence (DNA): TGCGCCAGCAGCTTGGAGACAGCGAACACTGAAGCTTTCTTT.

This CDR3 is CATRNHSSGEQYF. CDR3 nucleotide sequence: TGCGCCACGCGAAATCACTCTAGCGGCGAGCAGTACTTC. The chain couples TRBV10-1 to TRBJ2-7, with 7 nucleotides matching TRBD2. V lost 10 bases to trimming and J lost 6 bases; unmatched junction nucleotides: 12. CDR1 is WNHNN, CDR2 SYGVQD, per germline (reference sequence). The CDR3 is made up of 13 amino acids.

The rearrangement uses TRBV6-1 and TRBJ2-3, with D unresolved. Trimming took 3 bases from V and 2 from J, leaving 12 bases between them. The CDR3 runs to 15 residues. Per germline, CDR1 MNHNS and CDR2 SASEGT. The CDR3, as DNA: TGTGCCAGCAGTGACACGGTAGGGTACACAGATACGCAGTATTTT. Translated, it gives CASSDTVGYTDTQYF.

This chain uses TRBV6-5 with TRBJ2-3; 7 nucleotides line up with TRBD1. The V segment lost 0 bases and the J segment 4 bases; nucleotides outside the gene matches: 7. The CDR3 runs 16 residues. CDR1 is MNHEY and CDR2 is SVGAGI in the germline V gene. CDR3 bases: TGTGCCAGCAGTTACTCGATAAAGGGGGCCCCAGATACGCAGTATTTT. This gives the protein CASSYSIKGAPDTQYF.

This chain connects TRBV25-1 to TRBJ2-2, with 7 bases lining up with TRBD2. Germline V gene data show CDR1 as MGHDK and CDR2 as SYGVNS. The CDR3 spans 17 residues. The V segment lost 2 bases and the J segment 3 bases; nucleotides outside the gene matches: 9. In nucleotides, the CDR3 is TGTGCCAGCAGTGAAATGGGGGGGACCGGGCACACCGGGGAGCTGTTTTTT. Translating it yields CASSEMGGTGHTGELFF.

This clone was detected once. The chain links TRBV6-1 to TRBJ1-1; the D is unclear. V lost 2 bases and J lost 0, with 7 bases in between. Germline V gives CDR1 MNHNS, CDR2 SASEGT. The CDR3 spans 14 residues. Here the CDR3 DNA reads TGTGCCAGCAGTGAAACACAGTTGAACACTGAAGCTTTCTTT. This sequence encodes CASSETQLNTEAFF.

V usage is TRBV4-1 and J usage is TRBJ1-2, with 10 bases that match TRBD1. The J segment lost 3 bases and the V segment lost 4 bases, leaving 8 bases of the junction unmatched. CDR1 and CDR2 from the germline V gene are MGHRA and YSYEKL. CDR3 length equals 16 residues. The DNA of the CDR3 is TGCGCCAGCAGCCGATCCCCCGGGACAGGGGACTATGGCTACACCTTC. This translates into CASSRSPGTGDYGYTF.

The chain links TRBV7-8 to TRBJ1-2; no clear D. The CDR3 length is 14 residues. The V gene's germline CDR1 is SGHVS and CDR2 FQNEAQ. V was shortened by 0 bases and J by 8 bases, with 13 bases between the two germline ends. The CDR3 coding sequence is TGTGCCAGCAGCTTAGCTGCTTCGAACCCAGGCTACACCTTC. It codes for CASSLAASNPGYTF. Supplemented by reference TRBV7-8 and TRBJ1-2, the full variable domain reads GAGVSQSPRYKVAKRGQDVALRCDPISGHVSLFWYQQALGQGPEFLTYFQNEAQLDKSGLPSDRFFAERPEGSVSTLKIQRTQQEDSAVYLCASSLAASNPGYTFGSGTRLTVV.

The CDR3 bases are TGTGCCAGCAGGGATGGACAGGTATCCTACAATGAGCAGTTCTTC. Amino acids: CASRDGQVSYNEQFF. This sequence joins TRBV6-1 and TRBJ2-1, with TRBD1 matching over 7 bases. CDR3 length: 15 residues. Germline V gives CDR1 MNHNS, CDR2 SASEGT. V dropped 6 bases and J dropped 1; count of bases not matched to a gene: 6.

The chain combines TRBV30 with TRBJ1-1; D unresolved. CDR1 is GTSNPN, CDR2 SVGIG, per germline (reference sequence). The CDR3 length is 11 residues. Trimming shortened V by 4 bases and J by 2 bases, and 5 bases separated the two germline ends. The chain's CDR3 is CAWTVNTEAFF. CDR3 sequence (DNA): TGTGCCTGGACAGTTAACACTGAAGCTTTCTTT.

The rearrangement joins TRBV15 to TRBJ1-1, with D unclear. The V and J ends lost 0 bases and 7 bases respectively, with 9 bases between them. The CDR3 consists of 13 residues. CDR1 is LNHNV, CDR2 YYDKDF, per germline (reference sequence). The CDR3 sequence: CATSRDWASEAFF. The DNA of the CDR3 is TGTGCCACCAGCAGAGACTGGGCCAGTGAAGCTTTCTTT.

The chain recombines TRBV28 with TRBJ1-4; D is unclear. This CDR3 has 15 amino acids. Germline V gene sequence: CDR1 MDHEN, CDR2 SYDVKM. The V end lost 4 bases, the J end lost 10 bases, and 19 bases lay between the germline ends. Written as DNA, the CDR3 is TGTGCCAGCAGTTACCCGGGATCCAAAAGCGGAAAACTGTTTTTT. Translation gives CASSYPGSKSGKLFF.